This TCR beta chain was retrieved from a study of CD8 T cells in ankylosing spondylitis. Quantitative barcoded 5'-RACE was used to prepare TCR beta libraries. A single record per CDR3 protein comes from TCRdb applying MiXCR to the 5' RACE reads. This sample has around 32,000 distinct CDR3 sequences, with around 7.2% found just once. General study results and limits: Within ankylosing spondylitis blood, a TCR beta motif made up of under 10 highly homologous variants appeared to be characteristic. Within matched ankylosing spondylitis synovial fluid, disease-linked clones were reportedly significantly enriched. Both synovial fluid and blood in reactive arthritis had previously been reported to carry some motif variants.

This clonotype was found many times. The antigen is unknown. The clonotype was recovered from a male donor with ankylosing spondylitis or in good health (not recorded which). The sequenced sample consisted of blood, either unsorted or a sorted T cell fraction (not recorded which).

CDR3 loop: CAITRSSGGYEQYF. CDR3 in DNA: TGTGCCATCACAAGGTCTAGCGGGGGCTACGAGCAGTACTTC. J is TRBJ2-7 and V is TRBV10-3; TRBD2 matches at 10 bases. Germline V CDR1 and CDR2: ENHRY, SYGVKD. The CDR3 covers 14 residues. V was pared by 7 bases and J by 3 bases, with 6 bases of the junction left unmatched.